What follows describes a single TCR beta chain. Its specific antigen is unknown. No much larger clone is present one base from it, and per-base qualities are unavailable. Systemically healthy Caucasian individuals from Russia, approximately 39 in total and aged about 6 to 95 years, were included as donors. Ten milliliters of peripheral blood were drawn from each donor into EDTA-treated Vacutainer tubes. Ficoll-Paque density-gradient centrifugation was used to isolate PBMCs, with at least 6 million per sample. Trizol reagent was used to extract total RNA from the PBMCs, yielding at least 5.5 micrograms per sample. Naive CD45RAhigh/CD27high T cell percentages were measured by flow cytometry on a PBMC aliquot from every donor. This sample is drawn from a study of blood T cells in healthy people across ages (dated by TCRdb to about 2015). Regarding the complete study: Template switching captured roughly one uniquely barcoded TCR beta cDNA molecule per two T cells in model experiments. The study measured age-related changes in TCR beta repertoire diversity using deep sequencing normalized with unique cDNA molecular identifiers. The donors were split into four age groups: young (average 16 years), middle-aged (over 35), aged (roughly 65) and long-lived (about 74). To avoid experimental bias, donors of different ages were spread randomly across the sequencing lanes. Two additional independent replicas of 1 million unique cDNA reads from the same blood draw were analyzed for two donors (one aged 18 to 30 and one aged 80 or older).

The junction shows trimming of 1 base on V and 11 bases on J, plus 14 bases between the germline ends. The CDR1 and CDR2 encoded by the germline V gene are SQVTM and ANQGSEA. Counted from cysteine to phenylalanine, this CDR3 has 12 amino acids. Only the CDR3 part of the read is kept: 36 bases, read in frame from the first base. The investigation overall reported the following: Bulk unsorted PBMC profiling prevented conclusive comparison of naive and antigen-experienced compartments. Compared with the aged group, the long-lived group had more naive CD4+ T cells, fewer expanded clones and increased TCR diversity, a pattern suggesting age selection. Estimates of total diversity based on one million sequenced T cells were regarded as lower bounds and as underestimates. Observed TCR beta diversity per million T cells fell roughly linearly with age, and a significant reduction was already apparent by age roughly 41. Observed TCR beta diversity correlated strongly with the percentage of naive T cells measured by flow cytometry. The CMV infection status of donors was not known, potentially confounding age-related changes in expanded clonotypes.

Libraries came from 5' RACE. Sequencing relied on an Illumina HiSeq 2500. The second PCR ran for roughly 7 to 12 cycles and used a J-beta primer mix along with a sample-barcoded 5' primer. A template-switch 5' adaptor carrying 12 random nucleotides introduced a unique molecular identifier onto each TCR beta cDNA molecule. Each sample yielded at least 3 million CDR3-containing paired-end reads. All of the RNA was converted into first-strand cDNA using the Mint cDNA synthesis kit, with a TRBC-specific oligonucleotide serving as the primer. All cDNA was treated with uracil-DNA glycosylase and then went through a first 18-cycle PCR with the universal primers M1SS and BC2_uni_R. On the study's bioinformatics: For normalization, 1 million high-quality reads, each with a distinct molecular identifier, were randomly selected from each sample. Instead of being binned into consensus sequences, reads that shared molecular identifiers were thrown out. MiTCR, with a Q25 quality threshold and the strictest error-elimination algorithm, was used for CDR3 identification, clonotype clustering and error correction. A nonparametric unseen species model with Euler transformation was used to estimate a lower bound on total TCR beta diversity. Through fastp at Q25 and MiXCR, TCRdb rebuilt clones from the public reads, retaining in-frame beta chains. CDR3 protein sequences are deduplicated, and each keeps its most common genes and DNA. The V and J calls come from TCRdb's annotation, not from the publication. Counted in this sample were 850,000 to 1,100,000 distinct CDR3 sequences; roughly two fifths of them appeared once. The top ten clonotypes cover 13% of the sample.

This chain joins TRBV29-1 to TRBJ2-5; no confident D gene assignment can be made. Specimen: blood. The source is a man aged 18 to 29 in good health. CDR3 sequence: CSVEGGWDEQYF. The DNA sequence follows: TGCAGCGTTGAAGGAGGTTGGGATGAGCAGTACTTC.